The 13 T cell receptor beta chains below were found in one sample sequenced in a study of T-cell reconstitution after alpha-beta-depleted transplantation in children. Unique molecular identifiers were incorporated when the TCRbeta library was constructed. Using its own MiXCR run on the PCR reads, TCRdb lists one record per CDR3 protein. The data show approximately 230,000 distinct CDR3 sequences, approximately 24% seen once. The sequenced sample was PBMCs, mostly from graft donor cells, obtained 360 days after TCRalphabeta/CD19-depleted stem cell transplant. The receptors originated from a female patient aged 2-15 years who had a stem cell transplant for congenital amegakaryocytic thrombocytopenia, so the T cells may come from the graft donor.

This clonotype was counted once. This sequence joins TRBV21-1 and TRBJ2-1; TRBD2, as called in the table, went unchecked against the DNA. TRBV21-1 represents a pseudogene. The CDR3 is 20 amino acids. The CDR3 nucleotides are TGTGCCAGGAGCAAAGCGCTCCCCTTCCCCCGGACTAGAGAGTCGTGTGAGCAGTTCTTC. It is translated as CARSKALPFPRTRESCEQFF.

This clonotype was observed at least ten times. V usage is TRBV5-1 and J usage is TRBJ2-1; D is perhaps TRBD2 (6 bases). CDR3 length equals 17 residues. Between the trimmed V and J ends, which lost 5 bases and 7 bases, there was a span of 25 bases. The germline gives CDR1 SGHRS, CDR2 YFSETQ. The CDR3 DNA follows: TGCGCCAGCAGGCACCAATATACCCAACTAGCCTCTAATGAGCAGTTCTTC. Its translation: CASRHQYTQLASNEQFF.

The table lists this clonotype with many counts. The chain combines TRBV12-3 or TRBV12-4 with TRBJ1-5; D not resolved. The CDR3 extends over 16 amino acids. V was trimmed by 1 base and J by 0 bases, leaving 10 bases between them. The CDR3 is CASSLGSEYSNQPQHF. Written as DNA, the CDR3 is TGTGCCAGCAGTTTAGGGTCAGAATATAGCAATCAGCCCCAGCATTTT.

This clonotype showed up many times. The V and J genes are TRBV12-3 or TRBV12-4 and TRBJ2-7; perhaps TRBD2 as D (5 bases). V shed 5 bases and J shed 2 bases, with 10 bases lying between them. The CDR3 consists of 13 residues. The CDR3 region has the DNA TGTGCCAGCAGTACCGGGGATACCTACGAGCAGTACTTC. Protein: CASSTGDTYEQYF.

The gene calls are TRBV5-1 and TRBJ2-1, with D perhaps being TRBD1 or TRBD2 (7 bases each). V lost 3 bases to trimming and J lost 5 bases, with 15 bases between them. The CDR3 length is 15 residues. CDR1 is SGHRS, CDR2 YFSETQ, per germline. CDR3 loop: CASSSEGAGDNEQFF. The CDR3 nucleotides read TGCGCCAGCAGCTCGGAGGGGGCGGGGGACAATGAGCAGTTCTTC.

The J gene is TRBJ2-7, the V gene TRBV6-1; D call uncertain. Germline V CDR1 and CDR2: MNHNS, SASEGT. Trimming took 5 bases from V and 3 from J, leaving 11 bases between them. The CDR3 spans 13 residues. CDR3 region: CASSQRMSYEQYF. The CDR3 DNA reads TGTGCCAGCAGTCAACGGATGAGCTACGAGCAGTACTTC.

This clonotype was recorded at least ten times. This rearrangement joins TRBV12-3 or TRBV12-4 to TRBJ2-3; D gene uncertain. The CDR3 extends over 14 amino acids. V was shortened by 6 bases and J by 0 bases, with 10 bases between the two germline ends. The CDR3 region is CASSPVRSTDTQYF. Written as DNA, the CDR3 is TGTGCCAGCAGCCCAGTCCGTAGCACAGATACGCAGTATTTT.

The chain couples TRBV30 to TRBJ2-3; D is perhaps TRBD1 (5 bases). Germline loops: CDR1 GTSNPN, CDR2 SVGIG (reference sequence). Trimming cost V 1 base and J 2 bases, with 10 bases left between them. This CDR3 region has 14 residues. CDR3 in amino acids: CAWSADSITDTQYF. CDR3 DNA: TGTGCCTGGAGTGCTGACAGTATCACAGATACGCAGTATTTT. Drawing the rest from reference TRBV30 and TRBJ2-3, the complete variable domain is SQTIHQWPATLVQPVGSPLSLECTVEGTSNPNLYWYRQAAGRGLQLLFYSVGIGQISSEVPQNLSASRPQDRQFILSSKKLLLSDSGFYLCAWSADSITDTQYFGPGTRLTVL.

This clonotype was counted a few times. The chain has TRBV20-1 and TRBJ2-3; D perhaps matches TRBD2 (6 bases). This CDR3 comprises 15 residues. Germline-derived CDR1 and CDR2 are DFQATT and SNEGSKA (reference sequence). V gave up 3 bases and J gave up 3 bases, with 16 bases separating them. The CDR3 region is CSASPSEGRTDTQYF. The CDR3 DNA is TGCAGTGCTAGTCCCTCGGAGGGGCGGACAGATACGCAGTATTTT.

The rearrangement joins TRBV27 to TRBJ2-5, with D hard to call. Germline CDR1 is MNHEY and CDR2 is SMNVEV (reference sequence). Trimming left V 6 bases short and J 0 bases short, with 5 bases between. The CDR3 length is 12 residues. The CDR3 DNA reads as TGTGCCAGCAGCTGGTACCAAGAGACCCAGTACTTC. This gives the protein CASSWYQETQYF.

This clonotype was counted between two and nine times. The chain combines TRBV5-1 with TRBJ2-3; D is ambiguous. Germline V CDR1 and CDR2: SGHRS, YFSETQ. The CDR3 totals 13 residues. Trimming took 1 base from V and 1 from J, leaving 4 bases between them. CDR3 nucleotide sequence: TGCGCCAGCAGCTTGCAGGGCACAGATACGCAGTATTTT. It codes for CASSLQGTDTQYF.

The sample holds a few counts of this clonotype. The rearrangement uses TRBV12-3 or TRBV12-4 and TRBJ1-1; no clear D. V lost 1 base, J lost 0 bases, and 12 bases lay in between. This CDR3 region has 16 residues. The CDR3 nucleotides read TGTGCCAGCAGTTTAGACACAGTCGGATTGAACACTGAAGCTTTCTTT. Translating gives CASSLDTVGLNTEAFF.

The rearrangement joins TRBV20-1 to TRBJ2-7; no clear D gene. Germline V gene sequence: CDR1 DFQATT, CDR2 SNEGSKA (reference sequence). There are 13 residues in the CDR3. V lost 3 bases to trimming and J lost 0 bases, with 9 bases between them. The CDR3 region is CSARKLGSYEQYF. CDR3 sequence (DNA): TGCAGTGCTAGGAAGTTAGGCTCCTACGAGCAGTACTTC.